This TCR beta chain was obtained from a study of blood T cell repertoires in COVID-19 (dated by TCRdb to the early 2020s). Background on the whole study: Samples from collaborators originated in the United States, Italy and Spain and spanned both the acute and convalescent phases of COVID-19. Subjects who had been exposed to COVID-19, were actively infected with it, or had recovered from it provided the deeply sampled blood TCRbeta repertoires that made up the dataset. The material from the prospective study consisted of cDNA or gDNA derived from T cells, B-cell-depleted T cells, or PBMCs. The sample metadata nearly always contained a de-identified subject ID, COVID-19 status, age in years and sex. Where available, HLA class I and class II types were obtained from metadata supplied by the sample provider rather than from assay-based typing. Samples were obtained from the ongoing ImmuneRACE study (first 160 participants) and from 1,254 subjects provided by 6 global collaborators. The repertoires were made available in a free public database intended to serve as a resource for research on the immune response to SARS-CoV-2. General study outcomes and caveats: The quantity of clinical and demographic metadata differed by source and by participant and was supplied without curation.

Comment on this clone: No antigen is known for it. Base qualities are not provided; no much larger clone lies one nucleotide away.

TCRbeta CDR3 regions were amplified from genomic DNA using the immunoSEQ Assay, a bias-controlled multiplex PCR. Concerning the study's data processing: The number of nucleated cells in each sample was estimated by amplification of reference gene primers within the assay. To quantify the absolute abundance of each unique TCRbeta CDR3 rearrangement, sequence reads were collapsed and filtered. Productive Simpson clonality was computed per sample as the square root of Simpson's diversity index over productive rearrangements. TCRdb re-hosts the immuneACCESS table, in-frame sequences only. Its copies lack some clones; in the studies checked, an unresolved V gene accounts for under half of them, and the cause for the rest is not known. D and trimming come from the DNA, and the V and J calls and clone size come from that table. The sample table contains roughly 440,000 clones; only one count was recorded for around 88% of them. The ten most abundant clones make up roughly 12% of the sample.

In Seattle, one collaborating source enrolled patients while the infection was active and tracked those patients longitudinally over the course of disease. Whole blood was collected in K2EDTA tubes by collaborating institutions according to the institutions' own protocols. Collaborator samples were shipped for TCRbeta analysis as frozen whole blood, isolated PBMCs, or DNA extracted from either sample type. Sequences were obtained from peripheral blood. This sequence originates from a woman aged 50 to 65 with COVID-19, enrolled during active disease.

The bases are TGTGCCAGCAGCCAGGAACTAGCGGGGGGGCCTATAACGCAGTATTTT. It translates to CASSQELAGGPITQYF. The chain joins TRBV4-2 to TRBJ2-3, with TRBD2 matching 13 junction bases. The germline V end is reduced by 3 bases and the J end by 9 bases; junction bases left unmatched: 9. Taken from the germline V gene, the CDR1 and CDR2 loops are LGHNA and YNFKEQ. CDR3 length: 16 amino acids, cysteine to phenylalanine. The sequence is cut down to CDR3 DNA, 48 bases in frame from base 1.